This entry concerns a single T cell receptor (beta chain). Per the original methods: Reference gene primer amplification gave nucleated cell count estimates. The assay was immunoSEQ multiplex PCR, and TCRdb's table has in-frame clones only and misses some. The V and J calls and clone size come from that table; D and trimming were worked out from the DNA. The sample carries roughly 160,000 clones, approximately 79% recorded once. This sample stems from a study of blood T cell repertoires in COVID-19. Study at large: Samples representing acute and convalescent COVID-19 were sourced from the United States, Italy and Spain. The cDNA or gDNA used as material had been derived from T cells, B-cell-depleted T cells, or PBMCs.

Germline V CDR1 and CDR2: ENHRY, SYGVKD. CDR3 length: 14 residues. Trimming pared 10 bases from V and 3 bases from J, leaving 18 bases between. The material sequenced was peripheral blood. This clonotype originated in a woman older than 75 with acute or convalescent COVID-19. The chain joins TRBV10-3 to TRBJ1-1; D is uncertain. The DNA for the CDR3 is TGTGCCACCATACTTCTCGGGTGGGACACTGAAGCTTTCTTT. Residues: CATILLGWDTEAFF.